This T cell receptor (beta chain) came from a study of T cell changes during pregnancy in multiple sclerosis. The data were produced by immunoSEQ multiplex PCR, yet TCRdb's version contains in-frame clones alone and is incomplete. The table records fewer than 45,000 clones, 93% of them present only once. The sequence was obtained from a female donor with multiple sclerosis, enrolled in a pregnancy study. Sequenced material: CD4+ T cells from peripheral blood mononuclear cells, taken in the third trimester of pregnancy.

The CDR3 loop reads CASSSHSLDTQYF. The DNA for the CDR3 is TGTGCCAGCAGCTCCCACAGCCTAGATACGCAGTATTTT. The chain carries TRBV5-4 and TRBJ2-3; D gene ambiguous. The germline gives CDR1 SGHNT, CDR2 YYREEE (reference sequence). V was shortened by 3 bases and J by 5 bases, with 10 bases between the two germline ends. This CDR3 region has 13 residues. The complete variable domain, with remaining parts taken from reference TRBV5-4 and TRBJ2-3, reads ETGVTQSPTHLIKTRGQQVTLRCSSQSGHNTVSWYQQALGQGPQFIFQYYREEENGRGNFPPRFSGLQFPNYSSELNVNALELDDSALYLCASSSHSLDTQYFGPGTRLTVL.